What follows describes a single TCR beta chain. This clonotype was picked up a small number of times. Its antigen specificity is not known. There are no base qualities to consult, and no much larger clone falls within one base. This entry is derived from a study of T cell repertoires in cytomegalovirus infection (dated 2019 in TCRdb). In terms of the full investigation: Alongside well-studied HLA-B-restricted epitopes, the peptide stimulations were aimed at recently identified HLA-C-restricted CMV epitopes, whose presentation resists viral immunomodulation. Because public TCR beta signatures pointed to carriage of CMV infection together with the matching HLA type, the HLA type of each donor mattered for the analysis. Results and caveats for the whole study, not just this receptor: Cumulative frequency of public TCR beta family members discriminated carriers of CMV infection plus the relevant HLA type in this cohort and an independent roughly 330-donor cohort. The ex vivo response was dominated by HLA-C-restricted CMV-specific TCR beta clonotypes, which also provided the single most frequent clonotype in two of eight donors.

Read against the paper, the sample's treatment or condition label means: in vitro stimulation with specific CMV peptide epitopes to enrich CMV-specific T cells. TCRdb names Illumina HiSeq 1500 as the instrument used. TCRdb reprocessing: public reads trimmed at Q25 with fastp, clones called with MiXCR, in-frame beta chains kept. Under each unique CDR3 protein, matching rows form one entry showing the most common genes and DNA. The sample profile shows roughly 700,000 distinct CDR3 sequences; roughly 33% of them were found once. 15% to 20% of the sample is taken by the ten largest. V drops 5 bases and J drops 4 bases, leaving 17 bases in between. The CDR3 starts with the cysteine, ends with the phenylalanine, and has 15 residues. The read is trimmed to its CDR3 DNA, 45 bases read in frame from base 1. The germline V gene sets CDR1 to MGHRA and CDR2 to YSYEKL.

The V and J segments used are TRBV4-1 and TRBJ1-2; the D gene is perhaps TRBD1, from 6 matching bases. The clonotype originates from a human donor in good health (CMV status not recorded). Some clones in this sample may be carry-over from other donors' samples. This material consisted of cultured PBMCs, taken from culture after CMV antigen stimulation. The sequenced DNA is TGCGCCAGCAGCTACACCCCCGGACAGTTCTATGGCTACACCTTC. Translated, this gives CASSYTPGQFYGYTF.